This T cell receptor beta chain was captured in a study of identical twins. V dropped 8 bases and J dropped 2 bases, with 17 bases sitting between them. The CDR3 consists of 15 residues. Germline lookup yields CDR1 MNHNS and CDR2 SASEGT. A remark on this clonotype: Its antigen remains unidentified.

MiXCR, applied by TCRdb to the 5' RACE reads, yields one record per CDR3 protein. The sample holds just over 450,000 distinct CDR3 sequences, approximately 14% seen once. Broader study findings: Out-of-frame alpha sequences common to twins exhibited a surplus of low generation probability. Where beta out-of-frame sequences were concerned, excess twin sharing was weaker. Beta clonotypes that were abundant in cord blood contained fewer insertions, a pattern absent from memory repertoires.

The same sample was also used in a study of yellow fever vaccine responses in identical twins. From that study: Vaccine T cell responses of twins reportedly seemed partly convergent and partly personalized.

Sequencing was performed on CD4+ T cells sorted from blood. The chain recombines TRBV6-1 with TRBJ2-3, with D tentatively TRBD1 or TRBD2 (5 bases each). The clonotype originates from a young woman in good health. This CDR3 reads CASPEDGTLTDTQYF. CDR3 nucleotides: TGTGCCAGCCCCGAGGATGGGACGCTCACAGATACGCAGTATTTT.